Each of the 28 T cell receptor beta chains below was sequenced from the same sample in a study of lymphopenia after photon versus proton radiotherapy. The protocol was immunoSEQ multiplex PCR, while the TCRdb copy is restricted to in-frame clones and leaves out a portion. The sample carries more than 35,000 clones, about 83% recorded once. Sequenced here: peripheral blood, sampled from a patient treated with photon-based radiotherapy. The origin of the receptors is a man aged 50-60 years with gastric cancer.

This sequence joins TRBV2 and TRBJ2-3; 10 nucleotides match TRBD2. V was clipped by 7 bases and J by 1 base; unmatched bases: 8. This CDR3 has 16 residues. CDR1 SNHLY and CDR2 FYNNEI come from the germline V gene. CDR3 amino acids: CASKASGSRGTDTQYF. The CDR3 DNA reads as TGTGCCAGCAAGGCTAGCGGGAGTAGGGGCACAGATACGCAGTATTTT.

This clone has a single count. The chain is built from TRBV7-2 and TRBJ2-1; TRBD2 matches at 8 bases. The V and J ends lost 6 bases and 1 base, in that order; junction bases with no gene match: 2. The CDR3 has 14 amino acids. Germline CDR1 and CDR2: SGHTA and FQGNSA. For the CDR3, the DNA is TGTGCCAGCAGGCTAGCGGGTTCCTACAATGAGCAGTTCTTC. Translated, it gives CASRLAGSYNEQFF.

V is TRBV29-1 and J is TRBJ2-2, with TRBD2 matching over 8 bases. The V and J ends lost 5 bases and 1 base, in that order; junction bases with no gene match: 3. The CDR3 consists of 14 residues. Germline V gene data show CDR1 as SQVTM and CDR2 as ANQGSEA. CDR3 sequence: CSVRRGVNTGELFF. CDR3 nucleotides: TGCAGCGTTCGGCGGGGGGTGAACACCGGGGAGCTGTTTTTT.

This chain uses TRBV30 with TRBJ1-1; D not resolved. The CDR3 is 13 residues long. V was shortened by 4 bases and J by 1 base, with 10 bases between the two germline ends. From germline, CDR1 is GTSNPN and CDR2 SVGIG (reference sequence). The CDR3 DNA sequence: TGTGCCTGGAAGCACGGGGAGAACACTGAAGCTTTCTTT. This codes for CAWKHGENTEAFF.

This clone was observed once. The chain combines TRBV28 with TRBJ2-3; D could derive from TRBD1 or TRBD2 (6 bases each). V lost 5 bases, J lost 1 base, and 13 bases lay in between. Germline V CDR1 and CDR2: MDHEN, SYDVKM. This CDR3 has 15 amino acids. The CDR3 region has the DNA TGTGCCAGCAGTGCCGGGGGCTCCGGCACAGATACGCAGTATTTT. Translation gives CASSAGGSGTDTQYF.

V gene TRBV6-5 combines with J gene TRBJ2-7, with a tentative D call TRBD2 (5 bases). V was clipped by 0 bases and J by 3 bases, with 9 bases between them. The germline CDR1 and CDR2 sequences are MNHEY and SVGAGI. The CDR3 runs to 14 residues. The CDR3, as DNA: TGTGCCAGCAGTTACTCGAAACTAGACTACGAGCAGTACTTC. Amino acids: CASSYSKLDYEQYF.

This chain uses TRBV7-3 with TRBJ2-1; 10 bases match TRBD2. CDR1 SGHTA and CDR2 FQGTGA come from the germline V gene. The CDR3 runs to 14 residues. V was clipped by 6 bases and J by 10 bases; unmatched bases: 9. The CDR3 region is CASSGSSGSAEQFF. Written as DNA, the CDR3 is TGTGCCAGCAGTGGATCTAGCGGGAGTGCCGAGCAGTTCTTC.

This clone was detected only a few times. This chain's CDR3 is CASSADRGRTEAFF. As DNA, the CDR3 is TGCGCCAGCAGCGCGGACAGGGGAAGAACTGAAGCTTTCTTT. V gene TRBV5-1 combines with J gene TRBJ1-1; 9 nucleotides match TRBD1. CDR3 length: 14 residues. With V trimmed by 4 bases and J by 5 bases, 6 bases remained unmatched. CDR1 and CDR2 (germline): SGHRS, YFSETQ.

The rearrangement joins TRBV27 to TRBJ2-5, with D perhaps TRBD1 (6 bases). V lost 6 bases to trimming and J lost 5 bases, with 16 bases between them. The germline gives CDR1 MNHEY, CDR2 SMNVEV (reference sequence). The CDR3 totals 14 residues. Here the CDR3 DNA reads TGTGCCAGCAGACTGACAGGTCGTGACGAGACCCAGTACTTC. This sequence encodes CASRLTGRDETQYF.

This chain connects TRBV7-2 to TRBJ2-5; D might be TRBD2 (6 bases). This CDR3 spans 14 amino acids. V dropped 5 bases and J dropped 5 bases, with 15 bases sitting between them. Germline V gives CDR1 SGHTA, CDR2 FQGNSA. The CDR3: CASSQGGQRETQYF. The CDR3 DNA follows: TGTGCCAGCAGCCAAGGAGGGCAGCGGGAGACCCAGTACTTC.

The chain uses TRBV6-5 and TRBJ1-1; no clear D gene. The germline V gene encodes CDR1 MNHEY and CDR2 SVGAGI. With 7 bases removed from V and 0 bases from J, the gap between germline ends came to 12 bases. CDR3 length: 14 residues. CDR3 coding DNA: TGTGCCAGCACCTCCGGGAGGTTGAACACTGAAGCTTTCTTT. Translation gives CASTSGRLNTEAFF.

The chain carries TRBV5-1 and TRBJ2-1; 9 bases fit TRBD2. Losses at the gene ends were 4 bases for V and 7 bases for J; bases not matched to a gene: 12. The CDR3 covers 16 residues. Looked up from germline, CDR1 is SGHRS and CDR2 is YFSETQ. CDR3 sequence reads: CASSPRGSGSLNEQFF. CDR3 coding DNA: TGCGCCAGCAGCCCCCGGGGTAGCGGGAGTCTAAATGAGCAGTTCTTC.

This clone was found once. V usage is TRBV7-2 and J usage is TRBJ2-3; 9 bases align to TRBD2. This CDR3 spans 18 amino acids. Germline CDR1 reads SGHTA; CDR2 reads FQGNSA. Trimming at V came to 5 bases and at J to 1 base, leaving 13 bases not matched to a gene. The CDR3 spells CASSQWVTSGRGTDTQYF. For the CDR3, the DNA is TGTGCCAGCAGCCAGTGGGTGACTAGCGGTCGTGGCACAGATACGCAGTATTTT.

In DNA, the CDR3 is TGTGCCAGCTCACCGGATTTAGAAAGAGCGGGAGCTATTCACAATGAGCAGTTCTTC. It translates to CASSPDLERAGAIHNEQFF. The J gene is TRBJ2-1, the V gene TRBV18; TRBD2 aligns across 8 bases. Germline V gene sequence: CDR1 KGHSH, CDR2 LQKENI. V dropped 3 bases and J dropped 5; count of bases not matched to a gene: 18. CDR3 length: 19 amino acids.

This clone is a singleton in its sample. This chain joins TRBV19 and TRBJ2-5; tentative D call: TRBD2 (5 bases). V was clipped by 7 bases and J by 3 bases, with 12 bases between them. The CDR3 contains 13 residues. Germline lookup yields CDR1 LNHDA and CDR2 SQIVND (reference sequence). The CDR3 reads CASKFPEEETQYF. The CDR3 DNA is TGTGCCAGTAAATTTCCGGAGGAAGAGACCCAGTACTTC.

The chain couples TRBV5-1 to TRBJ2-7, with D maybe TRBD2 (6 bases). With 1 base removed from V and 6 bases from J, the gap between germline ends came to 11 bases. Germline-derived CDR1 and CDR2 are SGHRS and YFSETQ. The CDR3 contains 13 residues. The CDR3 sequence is CASSLLVSGEQYF. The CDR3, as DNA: TGCGCCAGCAGCTTGTTGGTTAGCGGCGAGCAGTACTTC.

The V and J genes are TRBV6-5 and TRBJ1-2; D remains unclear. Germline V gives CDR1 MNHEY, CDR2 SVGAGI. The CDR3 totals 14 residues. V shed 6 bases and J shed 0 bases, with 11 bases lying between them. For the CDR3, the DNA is TGTGCCAGCAGATACGACAAGTCTAACTATGGCTACACCTTC. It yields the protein CASRYDKSNYGYTF.

This chain's CDR3 is CAWSEPGGSGVWTGELFF. CDR3 bases: TGTGCCTGGAGTGAGCCAGGAGGCTCAGGGGTGTGGACCGGGGAGCTGTTTTTT. The genes are TRBV30 and TRBJ2-2; tentatively, D is TRBD1 (6 bases). The V end lost 1 base, the J end lost 5 bases, and 23 bases lay between the germline ends. The CDR3 totals 18 residues. Germline assignment: CDR1 GTSNPN and CDR2 SVGIG (reference sequence).

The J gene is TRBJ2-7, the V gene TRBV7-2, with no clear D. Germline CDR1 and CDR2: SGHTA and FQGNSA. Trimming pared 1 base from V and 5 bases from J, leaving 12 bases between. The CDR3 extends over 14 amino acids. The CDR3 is CASSLDGGPNEQYF. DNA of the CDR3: TGTGCCAGCAGCTTAGACGGCGGTCCAAACGAGCAGTACTTC.

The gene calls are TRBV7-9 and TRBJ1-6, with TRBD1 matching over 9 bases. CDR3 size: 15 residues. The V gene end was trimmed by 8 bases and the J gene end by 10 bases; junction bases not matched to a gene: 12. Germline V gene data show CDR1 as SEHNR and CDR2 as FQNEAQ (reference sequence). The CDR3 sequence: CASARDRVGESPLHF. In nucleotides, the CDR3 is TGTGCCAGCGCCCGGGACAGGGTTGGAGAATCACCCCTCCACTTT.

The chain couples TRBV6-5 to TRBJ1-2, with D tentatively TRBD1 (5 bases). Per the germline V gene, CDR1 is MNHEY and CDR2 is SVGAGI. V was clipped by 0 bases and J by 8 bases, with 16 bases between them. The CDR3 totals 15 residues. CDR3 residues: CASSYSGHTAWGYTF. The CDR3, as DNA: TGTGCCAGCAGTTACTCAGGACATACGGCCTGGGGCTACACCTTC.

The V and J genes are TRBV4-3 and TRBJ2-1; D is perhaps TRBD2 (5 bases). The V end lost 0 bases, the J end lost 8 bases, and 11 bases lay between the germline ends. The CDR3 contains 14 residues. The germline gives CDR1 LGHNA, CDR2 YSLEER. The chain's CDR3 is CASSQESWGDEQFF. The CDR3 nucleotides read TGCGCCAGCAGCCAAGAATCGTGGGGAGATGAGCAGTTCTTC.

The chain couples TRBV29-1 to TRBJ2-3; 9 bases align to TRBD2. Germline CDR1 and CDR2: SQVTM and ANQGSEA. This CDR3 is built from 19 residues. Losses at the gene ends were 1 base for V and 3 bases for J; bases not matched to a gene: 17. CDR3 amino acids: CSVEAKGGIKSGRTDTQYF. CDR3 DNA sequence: TGCAGCGTTGAAGCTAAGGGAGGGATTAAGAGCGGGAGGACAGATACGCAGTATTTT.

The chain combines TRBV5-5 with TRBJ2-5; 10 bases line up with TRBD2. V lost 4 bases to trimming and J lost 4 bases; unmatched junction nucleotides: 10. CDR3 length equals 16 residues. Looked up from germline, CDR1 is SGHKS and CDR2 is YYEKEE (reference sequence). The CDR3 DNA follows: TGTGCCAGCAGCCCGACAACAGCGGGAGGGGGAGAGACCCAGTACTTC. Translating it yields CASSPTTAGGGETQYF. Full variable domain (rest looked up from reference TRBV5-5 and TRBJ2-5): DAGVTQSPTHLIKTRGQQVTLRCSPISGHKSVSWYQQVLGQGPQFIFQYYEKEERGRGNFPDRFSARQFPNYSSELNVNALLLGDSALYLCASSPTTAGGGETQYFGPGTRLLVL.

CDR3 loop: CASSPQDTQYF. The CDR3, as DNA: TGTGCCAGCAGCCCTCAAGATACGCAGTATTTT. V is TRBV25-1 and J is TRBJ2-3; D is unclear. The CDR3 sequence is 11 residues long. From germline, CDR1 is MGHDK and CDR2 SYGVNS. The V and J ends lost 6 bases and 5 bases respectively, with 6 bases between them.

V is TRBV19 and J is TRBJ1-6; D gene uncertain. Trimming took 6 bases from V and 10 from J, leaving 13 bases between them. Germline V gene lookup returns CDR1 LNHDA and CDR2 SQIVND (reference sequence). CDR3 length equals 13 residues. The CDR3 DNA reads TGTGCCAGTAGCCACCTCGAGGGCTCACCCCTCCACTTT. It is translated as CASSHLEGSPLHF.

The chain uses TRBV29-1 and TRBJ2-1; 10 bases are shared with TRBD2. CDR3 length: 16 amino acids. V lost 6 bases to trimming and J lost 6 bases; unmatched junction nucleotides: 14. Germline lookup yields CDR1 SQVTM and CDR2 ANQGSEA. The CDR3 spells CSVADREAGGGNEQFF. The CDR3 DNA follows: TGCAGCGTCGCCGACCGGGAAGCGGGGGGGGGCAATGAGCAGTTCTTC.

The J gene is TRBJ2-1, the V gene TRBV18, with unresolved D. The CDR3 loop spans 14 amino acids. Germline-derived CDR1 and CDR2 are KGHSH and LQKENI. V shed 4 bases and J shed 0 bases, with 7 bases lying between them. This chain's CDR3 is CASSRADSYNEQFF. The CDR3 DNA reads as TGTGCCAGCTCACGGGCGGACTCCTACAATGAGCAGTTCTTC.